This T cell receptor beta chain was found in a study of technical replicates of blood from several donors. The junction had 17 bases not matched to a gene; V was cut back by 4 bases and J by 8 bases. Germline V gives CDR1 SGHRS, CDR2 YFSETQ. This CDR3 contains 16 residues. Some clones are missing from TCRdb's copy, which holds only in-frame ones; the method was immunoSEQ multiplex PCR. In the table there are tens of thousands of clones, roughly 95% of which are singletons. The specimen was PBMCs. V usage is TRBV5-1 and J usage is TRBJ1-2; 7 nucleotides match TRBD1. The receptor was derived from a human donor in good health. Some clones in this sample may be carry-over from other donors' samples. CDR3: CASSRTTTDRPGGYTF. The CDR3, as DNA: TGCGCCAGCAGCCGAACAACGACGGACAGGCCGGGCGGCTACACCTTC. Drawing the rest from reference TRBV5-1 and TRBJ1-2, the complete variable domain is KAGVTQTPRYLIKTRGQQVTLSCSPISGHRSVSWYQQTPGQGLQFLFEYFSETQRNKGNFPGRFSGRQFSNSRSEMNVSTLELGDSALYLCASSRTTTDRPGGYTFGSGTRLTVV.